This TCR beta chain was observed in a study of cytomegalovirus exposure and HLA in healthy donors. Donors had nominal health at sampling but likely had unrecorded immune exposures. Researchers ran the PCR with 60 Vbeta and 13 Jbeta primers. TCRdb's copy holds only in-frame clones and misses some; the assay was immunoSEQ multiplex PCR. The sample has under 200,000 clones; about 80% are singletons. This clone was found once. The sequencing sample was made of PBMCs. The sequence was collected from a woman aged 45-60 years in good health and CMV-seropositive.

The CDR3 nucleotides read TGTGCCAGCAGCCTATCGGGGGGCCTTAACTATGGCTACACCTTC. This encodes CASSLSGGLNYGYTF. This chain uses TRBV5-6 with TRBJ1-2, with D possibly matching TRBD1 (6 bases). This CDR3 is built from 15 residues. Germline CDR1 reads SGHDT; CDR2 reads YYEEEE. V was shortened by 4 bases and J by 1 base, with 14 bases between the two germline ends.